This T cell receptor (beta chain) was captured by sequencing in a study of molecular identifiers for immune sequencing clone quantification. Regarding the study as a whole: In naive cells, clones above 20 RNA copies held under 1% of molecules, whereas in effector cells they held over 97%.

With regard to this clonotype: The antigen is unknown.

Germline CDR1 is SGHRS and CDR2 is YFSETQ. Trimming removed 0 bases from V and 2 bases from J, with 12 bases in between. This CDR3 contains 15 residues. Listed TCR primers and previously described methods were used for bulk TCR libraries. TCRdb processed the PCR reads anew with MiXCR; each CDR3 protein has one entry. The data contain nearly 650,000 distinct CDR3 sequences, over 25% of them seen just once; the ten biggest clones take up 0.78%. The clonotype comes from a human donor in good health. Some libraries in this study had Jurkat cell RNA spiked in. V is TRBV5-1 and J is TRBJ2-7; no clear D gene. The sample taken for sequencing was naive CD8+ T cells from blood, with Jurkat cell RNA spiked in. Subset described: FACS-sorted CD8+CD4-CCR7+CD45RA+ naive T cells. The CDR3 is CASSLEAGWAYEQYF. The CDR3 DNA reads TGCGCCAGCAGCTTGGAGGCCGGTTGGGCCTACGAGCAGTACTTC. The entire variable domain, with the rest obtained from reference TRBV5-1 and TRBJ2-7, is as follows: KAGVTQTPRYLIKTRGQQVTLSCSPISGHRSVSWYQQTPGQGLQFLFEYFSETQRNKGNFPGRFSGRQFSNSRSEMNVSTLELGDSALYLCASSLEAGWAYEQYFGPGTRLTVT.